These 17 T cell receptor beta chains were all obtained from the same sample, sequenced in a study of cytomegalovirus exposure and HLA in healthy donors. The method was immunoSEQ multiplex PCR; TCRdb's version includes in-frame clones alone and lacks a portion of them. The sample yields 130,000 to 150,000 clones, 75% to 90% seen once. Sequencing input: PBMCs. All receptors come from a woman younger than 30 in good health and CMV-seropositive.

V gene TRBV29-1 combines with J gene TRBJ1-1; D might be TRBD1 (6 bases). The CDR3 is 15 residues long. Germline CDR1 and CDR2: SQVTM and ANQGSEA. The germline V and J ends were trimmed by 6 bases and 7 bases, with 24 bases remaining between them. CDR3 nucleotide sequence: TGCAGCGTCGGAATAACAGGGATCCTGAGTGGTGAAGCTTTCTTT. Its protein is CSVGITGILSGEAFF.

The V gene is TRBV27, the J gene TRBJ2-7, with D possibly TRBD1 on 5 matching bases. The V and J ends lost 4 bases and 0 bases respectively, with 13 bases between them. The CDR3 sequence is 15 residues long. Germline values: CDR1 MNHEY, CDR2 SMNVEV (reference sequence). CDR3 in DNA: TGTGCCAGCAGTTCTGACAGTTTGAGCTCCTACGAGCAGTACTTC. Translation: CASSSDSLSSYEQYF.

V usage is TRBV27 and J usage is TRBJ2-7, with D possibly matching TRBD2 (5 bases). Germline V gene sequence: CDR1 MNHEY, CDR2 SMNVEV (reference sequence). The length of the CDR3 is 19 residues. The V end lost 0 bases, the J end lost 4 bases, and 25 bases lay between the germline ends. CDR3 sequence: CASSLSGIVRVPRRYEQYF. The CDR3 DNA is TGTGCCAGCAGTTTATCCGGGATCGTTAGGGTCCCACGCAGGTACGAGCAGTACTTC.

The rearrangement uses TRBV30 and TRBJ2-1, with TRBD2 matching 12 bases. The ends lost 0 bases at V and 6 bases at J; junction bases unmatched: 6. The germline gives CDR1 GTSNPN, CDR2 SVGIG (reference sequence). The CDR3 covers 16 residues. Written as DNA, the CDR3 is TGTGCCTGGAGTGTTAGACTAGCGGGGGCCTCCAATGAGCAGTTCTTC. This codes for CAWSVRLAGASNEQFF. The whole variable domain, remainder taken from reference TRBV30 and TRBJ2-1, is SQTIHQWPATLVQPVGSPLSLECTVEGTSNPNLYWYRQAAGRGLQLLFYSVGIGQISSEVPQNLSASRPQDRQFILSSKKLLLSDSGFYLCAWSVRLAGASNEQFFGPGTRLTVL.

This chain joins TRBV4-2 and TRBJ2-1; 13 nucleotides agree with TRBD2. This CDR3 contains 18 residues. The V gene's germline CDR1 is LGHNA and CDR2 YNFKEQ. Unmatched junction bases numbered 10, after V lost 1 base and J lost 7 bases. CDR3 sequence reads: CASSQGTSGGPVGNEQFF. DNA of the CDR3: TGTGCCAGCAGCCAAGGGACTAGCGGGGGCCCGGTCGGTAATGAGCAGTTCTTC.

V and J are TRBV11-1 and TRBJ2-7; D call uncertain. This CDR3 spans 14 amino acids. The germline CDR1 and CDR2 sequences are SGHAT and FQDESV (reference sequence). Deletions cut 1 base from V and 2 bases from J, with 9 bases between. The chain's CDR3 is CASSLGAAPYEQYF. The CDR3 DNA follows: TGTGCCAGCAGCTTAGGGGCAGCCCCCTACGAGCAGTACTTC.

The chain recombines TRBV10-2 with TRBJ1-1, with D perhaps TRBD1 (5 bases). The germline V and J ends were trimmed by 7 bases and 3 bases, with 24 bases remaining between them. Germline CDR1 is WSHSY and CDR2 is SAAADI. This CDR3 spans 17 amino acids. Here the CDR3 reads CASIPWTREGRDTEAFF. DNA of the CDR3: TGCGCCAGCATTCCCTGGACAAGGGAGGGTAGGGACACTGAAGCTTTCTTT.

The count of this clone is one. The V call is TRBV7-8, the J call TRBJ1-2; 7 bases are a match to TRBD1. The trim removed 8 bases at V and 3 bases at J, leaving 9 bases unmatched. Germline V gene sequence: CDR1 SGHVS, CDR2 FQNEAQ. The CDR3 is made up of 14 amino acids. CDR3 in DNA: TGTGCCAGCGGCACTCCGACAGGGTACTATGGCTACACCTTC. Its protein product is CASGTPTGYYGYTF.

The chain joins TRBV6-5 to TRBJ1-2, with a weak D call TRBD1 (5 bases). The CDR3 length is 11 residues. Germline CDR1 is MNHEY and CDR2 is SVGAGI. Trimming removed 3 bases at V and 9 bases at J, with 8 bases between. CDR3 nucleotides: TGTGCCAGCAGTTATGACAGTAGCTACACCTTC. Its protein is CASSYDSSYTF.

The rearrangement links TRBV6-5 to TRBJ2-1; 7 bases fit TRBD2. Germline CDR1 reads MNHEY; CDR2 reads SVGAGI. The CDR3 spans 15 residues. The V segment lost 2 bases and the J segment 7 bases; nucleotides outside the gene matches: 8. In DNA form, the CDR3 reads TGTGCCAGCAGTTACCTGGCGACTAGCTTGAATGAGCAGTTCTTC. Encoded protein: CASSYLATSLNEQFF.

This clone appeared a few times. CDR3 nucleotide sequence: TGTGCCAGCAGCCGCCGGGACAGGGCGTCTCGTGGCTACACCTTC. It encodes CASSRRDRASRGYTF. This chain uses TRBV28 with TRBJ1-2; the match to TRBD1 covers 9 bases. The CDR3 sequence is 15 residues long. Trimming cost V 6 bases and J 7 bases; bases outside gene matches: 12. Germline-derived CDR1 and CDR2 are MDHEN and SYDVKM.

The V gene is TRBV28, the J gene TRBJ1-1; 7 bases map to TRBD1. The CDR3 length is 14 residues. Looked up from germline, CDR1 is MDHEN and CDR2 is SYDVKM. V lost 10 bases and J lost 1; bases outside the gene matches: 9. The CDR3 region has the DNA TGTGCCACAGATGACAGGGTCCCGAACACTGAAGCTTTCTTT. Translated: CATDDRVPNTEAFF.

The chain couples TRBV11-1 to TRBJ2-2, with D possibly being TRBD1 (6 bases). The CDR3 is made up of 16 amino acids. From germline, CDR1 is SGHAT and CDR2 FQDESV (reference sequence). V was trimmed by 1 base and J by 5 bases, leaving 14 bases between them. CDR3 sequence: CASSLGQGRGTGELFF. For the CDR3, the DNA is TGTGCCAGCAGCTTAGGGCAGGGGAGAGGGACCGGGGAGCTGTTTTTT. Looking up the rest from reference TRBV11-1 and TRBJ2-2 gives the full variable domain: EAEVAQSPRYKITEKSQAVAFWCDPISGHATLYWYRQILGQGPELLVQFQDESVVDDSQLPKDRFSAERLKGVDSTLKIQPAELGDSAMYLCASSLGQGRGTGELFFGEGSRLTVL.

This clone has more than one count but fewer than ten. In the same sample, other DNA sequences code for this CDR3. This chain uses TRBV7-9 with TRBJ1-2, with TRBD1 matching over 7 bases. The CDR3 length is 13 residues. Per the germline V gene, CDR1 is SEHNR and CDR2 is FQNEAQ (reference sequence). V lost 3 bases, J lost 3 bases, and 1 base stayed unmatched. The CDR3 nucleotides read TGTGCCAGCAGCTTTCAGGGGGACTATGGCTACACCTTC. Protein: CASSFQGDYGYTF.

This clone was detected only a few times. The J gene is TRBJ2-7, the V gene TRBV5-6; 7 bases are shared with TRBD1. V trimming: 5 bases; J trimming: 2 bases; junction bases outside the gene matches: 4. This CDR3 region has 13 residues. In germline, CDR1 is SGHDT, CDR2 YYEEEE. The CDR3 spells CASSTGTAYEQYF. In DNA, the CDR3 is TGTGCCAGCAGTACCGGGACAGCCTACGAGCAGTACTTC.

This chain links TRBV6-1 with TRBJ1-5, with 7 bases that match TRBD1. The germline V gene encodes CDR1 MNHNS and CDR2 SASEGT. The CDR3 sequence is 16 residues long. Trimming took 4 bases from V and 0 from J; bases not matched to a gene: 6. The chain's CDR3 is CASSAGQTYSNQPQHF. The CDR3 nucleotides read TGTGCCAGCAGTGCGGGACAGACTTATAGCAATCAGCCCCAGCATTTT.

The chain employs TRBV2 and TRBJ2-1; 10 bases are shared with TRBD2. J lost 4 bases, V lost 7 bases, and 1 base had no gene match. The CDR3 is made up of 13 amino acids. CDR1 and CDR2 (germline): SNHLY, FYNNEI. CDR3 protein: CASMTSGYNEQFF. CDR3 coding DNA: TGTGCCAGCATGACTAGCGGGTACAATGAGCAGTTCTTC.